This T cell receptor beta chain was observed in a study of T cells in Graves' hyperthyroidism and ophthalmopathy. Authors of the study amplified TCR beta CDR3 regions from RNA transcripts. The HTBI set primed first-round TCR CDR3 RT-PCR. TCRdb re-derived calls from the multiplex PCR reads in MiXCR, one entry per CDR3 protein. The data contain fewer than 650,000 distinct CDR3 sequences, over 12% of them singletons. Investigators excluded patients with uncontrolled infection, other autoimmune disease, pregnancy or lactation. The V end lost 0 bases, the J end lost 6 bases, and 7 bases lay between the germline ends. Germline V gene sequence: CDR1 SGHDT, CDR2 YYEEEE. The CDR3 has 12 residues.

Sequences were obtained from blood. The chain recombines TRBV5-6 with TRBJ2-7; no clear D gene. The TCR originated in a woman in her late teens or twenties with Graves' ophthalmopathy. The CDR3 reads CASSLATSEQYF. CDR3 bases: TGTGCCAGCAGCTTGGCGACCTCCGAGCAGTACTTC.